The table lists the clone carrying this T cell receptor beta chain with a few counts. Its antigen remains unknown. They isolated at least 6 million PBMCs from each sample. The use of a sample-barcoded 5' primer and a J-beta primer mix characterized a second PCR of about 7 to 12 cycles. TCRdb fed the 5' RACE reads into MiXCR, producing one record per CDR3 protein. The sample includes 1.4 million to 1.5 million distinct CDR3 sequences, 42% of them seen just once. The sample originates from a study of blood T cells in healthy people across ages. General study findings and limits: CMV infection status of these donors was not known.

Germline CDR1 and CDR2: LNHNV and YYDKDF (reference sequence). V lost 3 bases to trimming and J lost 1 base, with 6 bases between them. This CDR3 comprises 13 residues. The sequenced material came from blood. This TCR was recovered from a woman younger than 30 in good health. The V call is TRBV15, the J call TRBJ1-1, with D unresolved. The CDR3 is CATSRVQNTEAFF. The CDR3 nucleotides read TGTGCCACCAGCAGGGTGCAGAACACTGAAGCTTTCTTT. Combining the CDR3 with reference TRBV15 and TRBJ1-1 gives the whole variable domain DAMVIQNPRYQVTQFGKPVTLSCSQTLNHNVMYWYQQKSSQAPKLLFHYYDKDFNNEADTPDNFQSRRPNTSFCFLDIRSPGLGDTAMYLCATSRVQNTEAFFGQGTRLTVV.